These T cell receptor beta chains were read from a single sample in a study of blood T cells in healthy people across ages. A single record per CDR3 protein comes from TCRdb applying MiXCR to the 5' RACE reads. The table has around 780,000 distinct CDR3 sequences, 56% seen once. The sequencing sample was made of blood. Receptor source: a man between 35 and 55 years old in good health. CDR3s include the opening cysteine and the closing phenylalanine or tryptophan. A D gene is named only where the DNA matches it firmly. Some rows mark clone size as missing; the rest say once, few, many or name a class of expanded clone.

-	TRBV6-5	-	TRBJ2-1	CASSYSNPYRHINEQFF	TGTGCCAGCAGTTACTCGAACCCGTACCGCCATATTAATGAGCAGTTCTTC
-	TRBV12-3/TRBV12-4	-	TRBJ2-3	CASSFRGSDTQYF	TGTGCCAGCAGTTTCCGGGGGTCGGATACGCAGTATTTT
-	TRBV28	TRBD1	TRBJ1-5	CASRIVTGSQPQHF	TGTGCCAGCCGAATAGTGACAGGGTCTCAGCCCCAGCATTTT
-	TRBV3-1	TRBD2	TRBJ2-1	CASSQGSGGGLGEQFF	TGTGCCAGCAGCCAGGGCAGCGGGGGGGGCCTAGGGGAGCAGTTCTTC
-	TRBV7-2	TRBD1	TRBJ2-5	CASSLIRTGARETQYF	TGTGCCAGCAGCTTAATACGGACAGGGGCGAGGGAGACCCAGTACTTC
-	TRBV5-1	TRBD1	TRBJ2-7	CASSPYRGATLYEQYF	TGCGCCAGCAGCCCCTACAGGGGCGCAACTCTCTACGAGCAGTACTTC
-	TRBV28	TRBD2	TRBJ2-1	CASSPGTSGGASEQFF	TGTGCCAGCAGTCCCGGGACTAGCGGGGGTGCGAGTGAGCAGTTCTTC
-	TRBV4-2	-	TRBJ2-6	CASSQETFESSGANVLTF	TGTGCCAGCAGCCAAGAAACCTTCGAGAGCTCTGGGGCCAACGTCCTGACTTTC
once	TRBV20-1	TRBD2	TRBJ2-7	CSAPGLAGSMGYEQYF	TGCAGTGCCCCGGGACTAGCGGGTTCCATGGGGTACGAGCAGTACTTC
-	TRBV2	-	TRBJ2-3	CAWRDAGGPDTQYF	TGTGCCTGGCGGGACGCCGGGGGCCCAGATACGCAGTATTTT
once	TRBV7-9	-	TRBJ1-5	CASSPSIARGPLPQHF	TGTGCCAGCAGCCCTTCTATCGCGAGGGGCCCCTTGCCCCAGCATTTT
-	TRBV6-1	-	TRBJ2-7	CASSHTTRVYEQYF	TGTGCCAGCAGCCATACAACTAGAGTCTACGAGCAGTACTTC
-	TRBV5-4	-	TRBJ1-4	CASSSYRSTNEKLFF	TGTGCCAGCAGTTCCTACAGATCAACTAATGAAAAACTGTTTTTT
-	TRBV29-1	TRBD2	TRBJ2-5	CSVQTGGGKKETQYF	TGCAGCGTTCAGACTGGGGGGGGGAAGAAAGAGACCCAGTACTTC
-	TRBV20-1	TRBD1	TRBJ1-2	CSVWDRGDYGYTF	TGCAGTGTTTGGGACAGGGGGGACTATGGCTACACCTTC
-	TRBV19	-	TRBJ1-1	CASTPAGDTEAFF	TGTGCCAGTACCCCGGCGGGGGACACTGAAGCTTTCTTT
-	TRBV6-2/TRBV6-3	-	TRBJ2-1	CASSYSWEARFF	TGTGCCAGCAGTTACTCGTGGGAGGCCAGGTTCTTC
-	TRBV7-9	TRBD2	TRBJ2-4	CASSPPGTSHLAKNIQYF	TGTGCCAGCAGCCCCCCGGGGACTAGCCACTTAGCCAAAAACATTCAGTACTTC
-	TRBV7-6	TRBD2	TRBJ2-1	CASSGGHYNEQFF	TGTGCCTCGAGCGGGGGGCACTACAATGAGCAGTTCTTC
-	TRBV11-1	TRBD1	TRBJ1-2	CASTFDGTGHYGYTF	TGTGCCAGCACCTTCGATGGGACAGGACACTATGGCTACACCTTC
few	TRBV7-9	-	TRBJ2-5	CASSPVGGRTQYF	TGTGCCAGCAGCCCGGTGGGGGGTCGGACCCAGTACTTC
many	TRBV5-1	TRBD1	TRBJ2-5	CASSLDGQEQETQYF	TGCGCCAGCAGCTTGGATGGACAGGAGCAAGAGACCCAGTACTTC
-	TRBV21-1	-	TRBJ2-5	CASSNPRGVGGETQYF	TGTGCCAGCAGCAACCCTAGAGGGGTAGGGGGTGAGACCCAGTACTTC
few	TRBV29-1	TRBD2	TRBJ2-1	CSVEGFSGSNEQFF	TGCAGCGTTGAAGGTTTCAGCGGGAGTAATGAGCAGTTCTTC
-	TRBV7-8	TRBD1	TRBJ2-7	CASSRRDRGGEQYF	TGTGCCAGCAGCAGACGGGACAGGGGAGGCGAGCAGTACTTC
-	TRBV10-3	TRBD2	TRBJ2-3	CAIRQTSGRAIDTQYF	TGTGCCATCAGACAGACTAGCGGGAGGGCCATAGATACGCAGTATTTT
once	TRBV13	TRBD1	TRBJ1-6	CATGSGGSPLHF	TGTGCCACCGGGTCAGGGGGGTCACCCCTCCACTTT
-	TRBV5-4	TRBD2	TRBJ2-5	CASSLPSGRLETQYF	TGTGCCAGCAGCTTACCCAGCGGGAGACTAGAGACCCAGTACTTC
once	TRBV20-1	-	TRBJ2-5	CSARAVSSRADQETQYF	TGCAGTGCTAGAGCGGTCTCCTCACGAGCGGATCAAGAGACCCAGTACTTC
-	TRBV7-2	TRBD1	TRBJ2-7	CASRQGTAAGERYF	TGTGCCAGCAGGCAAGGGACAGCCGCTGGGGAGCGGTACTTC
-	TRBV29-1	TRBD1	TRBJ2-3	CSVDLTGTFTDTQYF	TGCAGCGTTGACTTGACAGGGACATTCACAGATACGCAGTATTTT
-	TRBV20-1	TRBD1	TRBJ1-2	CSAPGQGAPIGYTF	TGCAGTGCCCCGGGACAGGGGGCCCCAATCGGCTACACCTTC
-	TRBV27	TRBD1	TRBJ1-1	CASSEGASRYTEAFF	TGTGCCAGCAGTGAGGGGGCGTCTAGGTACACTGAAGCTTTCTTT
-	TRBV27	-	TRBJ2-7	CASSFRDGEQYF	TGTGCCAGCAGTTTTCGGGACGGCGAGCAGTACTTC
-	TRBV5-1	TRBD2	TRBJ2-1	CASRTSGLSGYNEQFF	TGCGCCAGCAGGACTAGCGGCCTCTCGGGGTACAATGAGCAGTTCTTC
-	TRBV6-6	-	TRBJ2-3	CASRREGADTQYF	TGTGCCAGCAGGCGAGAGGGTGCAGATACGCAGTATTTT
-	TRBV12-3/TRBV12-4	-	TRBJ2-7	CASSFLLLSSYEQYF	TGTGCCAGCAGTTTTTTGCTCCTAAGCTCCTACGAGCAGTACTTC